One sample yielded the 4 T cell receptor beta chains listed below, sequenced in a study of prognosis after radiotherapy for stage I lung cancer. Genomic DNA served as the source from which two-round multiplex PCR generated TCR beta CDR3 amplicons. Initially, in first-round PCR, primers specific to each TRBV and TRBJ gene were used. Each CDR3 protein is one row after TCRdb ran MiXCR on the multiplex PCR reads. The table shows around 60,000 distinct CDR3 sequences, with approximately 26% occurring only once. The specimen was PBMCs, collected before or after stereotactic body radiation therapy (not recorded which). These TCRs come from a donor aged 50 or older with non-small cell lung cancer.

In its sample, this clonotype was seen many times. J is TRBJ1-1 and V is TRBV18, with D maybe TRBD1 (6 bases). This CDR3 comprises 16 residues. Germline CDR1 is KGHSH and CDR2 is LQKENI. The V and J ends lost 4 bases and 1 base respectively, with 16 bases between them. CDR3 sequence (DNA): TGTGCCAGCTCACAAACTATGGGACAAACGAACACTGAAGCTTTCTTT. Translated, it gives CASSQTMGQTNTEAFF.

Ten or more counts support this clonotype. The chain couples TRBV19 to TRBJ1-1; TRBD1 agrees at 9 bases. The CDR3 runs to 15 residues. V dropped 5 bases and J dropped 3; count of bases not matched to a gene: 7. Germline values: CDR1 LNHDA, CDR2 SQIVND (reference sequence). The CDR3 loop reads CASSAQTGGDTEAFF. For the CDR3, the DNA is TGTGCCAGTAGTGCACAGACAGGGGGGGACACTGAAGCTTTCTTT.

In its sample, this clonotype was seen many times. The V gene is TRBV7-9, the J gene TRBJ2-1; D perhaps matches TRBD1 (6 bases). This CDR3 is 15 amino acids long. The V gene lost 8 bases and the J gene lost 2 bases, with 16 bases spanning the gap. The germline V gene has CDR1 SEHNR and CDR2 FQNEAQ (reference sequence). Written as DNA, the CDR3 is TGTGCCAGCGGCCACCGGGACACCCCCTACAATGAGCAGTTCTTC. Translated: CASGHRDTPYNEQFF.

In this sample, this clonotype turned up once. This may arise from a read error, as a much more abundant clone is one base away. CDR3 DNA: TGTGTCAGTAGTATCAGGTACCAAGAGACCCAGTACTTC. Translating gives CVSSIRYQETQYF. This rearrangement joins TRBV19 to TRBJ2-5; D gene unclear. Germline lookup yields CDR1 LNHDA and CDR2 SQIVND (reference sequence). This CDR3 spans 13 amino acids.